These 24 T cell receptor beta chains were sequenced from one sample in a study of spatial heterogeneity in lung cancer. The time point here: sample taken at primary tumor resection. The input material, whole RNA from tumor, nontumor lung or frozen PBMC, was sequenced unsorted. TCRdb ran MiXCR on the 5' RACE reads and lists one entry per CDR3 protein. The sample records under 13,000 distinct CDR3 sequences, around 24% being singletons. Sequencing was performed on PBMCs, taken at surgery. The receptors stem from a female donor with early-stage non-small cell lung cancer.

This clonotype was counted a few times. The chain uses TRBV3-1 and TRBJ1-1; D is unresolved. This CDR3 region has 13 residues. Germline CDR1 is LGHDT and CDR2 is YNNKEL (reference sequence). Trimming stripped 4 bases from V and 4 bases from J, with 10 bases between. The CDR3 DNA reads TGTGCCAGCAGCCCCTTAGAGGTCACTGAAGCTTTCTTT. Encoded protein: CASSPLEVTEAFF.

This clonotype has ten or more counts. This chain uses TRBV15 with TRBJ1-6, with D tentatively TRBD1 (6 bases). Trimming removed 0 bases at V and 8 bases at J, with 17 bases between. The CDR3 has 17 residues. Per the germline V gene, CDR1 is LNHNV and CDR2 is YYDKDF (reference sequence). CDR3 protein: CATSREAGRGRDSPLHF. In DNA form, the CDR3 reads TGTGCCACCAGCAGAGAGGCGGGCAGGGGTAGAGATTCACCCCTCCACTTT. Based on the CDR3 plus reference TRBV15 and TRBJ1-6, the full variable domain is DAMVIQNPRYQVTQFGKPVTLSCSQTLNHNVMYWYQQKSSQAPKLLFHYYDKDFNNEADTPDNFQSRRPNTSFCFLDIRSPGLGDTAMYLCATSREAGRGRDSPLHFGNGTRLTVT.

This clonotype was counted at least ten times. This chain uses TRBV5-1 with TRBJ1-2, with unresolved D. Germline V gene data show CDR1 as SGHRS and CDR2 as YFSETQ. The ends were cut back, 3 bases at V and 4 bases at J, with 16 bases in the middle. CDR3 length: 15 residues. Here the CDR3 DNA reads TGCGCCAGCAGCTCGGCCCTTGGGCAACCCTATGGCTACACCTTC. Translation gives CASSSALGQPYGYTF.

The gene calls are TRBV21-1 and TRBJ2-2; the D segment call TRBD2 is taken from the table without a DNA check. TRBV21-1 is described as a pseudogene. The CDR3 loop spans 16 amino acids. CDR3 DNA: TGTGCCAGCAGCAATAGCGGGAGGGTGAACACCGGGGAGCTGTTTTTT. Its translation: CASSNSGRVNTGELFF.

Sample share makes this clonotype medium-sized. This chain connects TRBV28 to TRBJ2-1; 7 positions agree with TRBD2. This CDR3 region has 15 residues. Germline CDR1 MDHEN, CDR2 SYDVKM. Losses at the gene ends were 6 bases for V and 1 base for J; bases not matched to a gene: 6. This chain's CDR3 is CASSPVAGSYNEQFF. The CDR3 DNA reads as TGTGCCAGCAGCCCGGTAGCGGGTTCCTACAATGAGCAGTTCTTC. Filled out from reference TRBV28 and TRBJ2-1, the complete variable domain reads DVKVTQSSRYLVKRTGEKVFLECVQDMDHENMFWYRQDPGLGLRLIYFSYDVKMKEKGDIPEGYSVSREKKERFSLILESASTNQTSMYLCASSPVAGSYNEQFFGPGTRLTVL.

The DNA of the CDR3 is TGTGCCAGCAGCACCTCGACAGCCTACACTGAAGCTTTCTTT. Encoded protein: CASSTSTAYTEAFF. The genes are TRBV7-9 and TRBJ1-1, with a possible D match to TRBD1 (5 bases). Germline V lookup: CDR1 SEHNR, CDR2 FQNEAQ (reference sequence). V lost 5 bases to trimming and J lost 3 bases, with 13 bases between them. There are 14 residues in the CDR3.

This clonotype has a handful of counts. CDR3 loop: CASSQGGLAGRDEQFF. The CDR3 coding sequence is TGTGCCAGCAGCCAAGGCGGACTAGCGGGAAGGGATGAGCAGTTCTTC. J is TRBJ2-1 and V is TRBV4-2; 12 bases match TRBD2. Losses at the gene ends were 1 base for V and 8 bases for J; bases not matched to a gene: 6. This CDR3 is 16 amino acids long. Germline CDR1 and CDR2: LGHNA and YNFKEQ.

This clonotype is medium-sized by share. The rearrangement uses TRBV19 and TRBJ1-2; D not certain. Between the trimmed V and J ends, which lost 5 bases and 4 bases, there was a span of 8 bases. CDR3 length equals 12 residues. CDR1 is LNHDA and CDR2 is SQIVND in the germline V gene (reference sequence). CDR3 coding DNA: TGTGCCAGTAGTTCCGTGGGCTATGGCTACACCTTC. Residues: CASSSVGYGYTF.

The chain has TRBV29-1 and TRBJ1-1, with D perhaps matching TRBD1 (5 bases). The CDR3 runs to 13 residues. With 4 bases removed from V and 3 bases from J, the gap between germline ends came to 12 bases. Germline CDR1 SQVTM, CDR2 ANQGSEA. CDR3 sequence (DNA): TGCAGCGTTGGAGTGGGGGGAGACACTGAAGCTTTCTTT. Protein: CSVGVGGDTEAFF.

This clonotype was seen many times. V usage is TRBV7-2 and J usage is TRBJ2-2; no clear D. Trimming pared 5 bases from V and 7 bases from J, leaving 14 bases between. CDR3 length: 14 amino acids. The germline CDR1 and CDR2 sequences are SGHTA and FQGNSA. CDR3 sequence (DNA): TGTGCCAGCAGCGTTACTGTTATCGTCGGGGAGCTGTTTTTT. This sequence encodes CASSVTVIVGELFF.

This clonotype was observed a few times. The rearrangement joins TRBV7-2 to TRBJ2-7, with TRBD1 matching over 7 bases. The CDR3 has 15 amino acids. Germline V gene data show CDR1 as SGHTA and CDR2 as FQGNSA. With V trimmed by 4 bases and J by 1 base, 7 bases remained unmatched. CDR3 sequence: CASSSPGTASYEQYF. In DNA, the CDR3 is TGTGCCAGCAGCTCCCCCGGGACAGCTTCCTACGAGCAGTACTTC.

The chain employs TRBV7-9 and TRBJ2-7; D remains ambiguous. Germline CDR1 SEHNR, CDR2 FQNEAQ (reference sequence). The V gene lost 5 bases and the J gene lost 4 bases, with 9 bases spanning the gap. The CDR3 covers 12 residues. CDR3 nucleotides: TGTGCCAGCAGCATCGATAGGTACGAGCAGTACTTC. Protein: CASSIDRYEQYF.

In its sample, this clonotype was seen a few times. The chain carries TRBV20-1 and TRBJ2-7; perhaps D is TRBD1 or TRBD2 (7 bases each). V was clipped by 2 bases and J by 3 bases, with 17 bases between them. CDR3 length: 15 residues. Germline V lookup: CDR1 DFQATT, CDR2 SNEGSKA (reference sequence). This chain's CDR3 is CSARPGGGSDYEQYF. The CDR3 DNA reads TGCAGTGCTAGACCAGGGGGAGGGAGTGACTACGAGCAGTACTTC.

In this sample, this clonotype turned up a few times. The chain employs TRBV20-1 and TRBJ1-6; weak D call: TRBD1 (5 bases). The germline CDR1 and CDR2 sequences are DFQATT and SNEGSKA (reference sequence). The CDR3 is 15 amino acids. V was trimmed by 3 bases and J by 6 bases, leaving 15 bases between them. This chain's CDR3 is CSASSTGGPNSPLHF. The CDR3 DNA reads TGCAGTGCTAGTTCCACCGGGGGTCCTAATTCACCCCTCCACTTT.

The V call is TRBV2, the J call TRBJ1-1; no clear D. V gave up 6 bases and J gave up 5 bases, with 10 bases separating them. CDR3 size: 12 residues. Germline V gene sequence: CDR1 SNHLY, CDR2 FYNNEI. In DNA, the CDR3 is TGTGCCAGCAGGCCGGATGGGACTGAAGCTTTCTTT. It yields the protein CASRPDGTEAFF. Full variable domain (missing parts from reference TRBV2 and TRBJ1-1): EPEVTQTPSHQVTQMGQEVILRCVPISNHLYFYWYRQILGQKVEFLVSFYNNEISEKSEIFDDQFSVERPDGSNFTLKIRSTKLEDSAMYFCASRPDGTEAFFGQGTRLTVV.

This clonotype was seen repeatedly, ten times or more. For the CDR3, the DNA is TGTGCCAGTAGTAGGGACAGCAATGAGCAGTTCTTC. As protein: CASSRDSNEQFF. The chain is built from TRBV19 and TRBJ2-1, with 7 bases lining up with TRBD1. CDR3 length: 12 residues. Losses at the gene ends were 4 bases for V and 6 bases for J; bases not matched to a gene: 0. Germline V CDR1 and CDR2: LNHDA, SQIVND (reference sequence).

The genes are TRBV29-1 and TRBJ2-5; TRBD2 is a possible D gene (5 bases). The V gene's germline CDR1 is SQVTM and CDR2 ANQGSEA. V was shortened by 4 bases and J by 1 base, with 10 bases between the two germline ends. This CDR3 contains 13 residues. The CDR3 spells CSVVVRAQETQYF. The DNA of the CDR3 is TGCAGCGTTGTCGTGAGGGCCCAAGAGACCCAGTACTTC.

Only a few counts were recorded for this clonotype. The chain combines TRBV21-1 with TRBJ2-3; TRBD2 reflects the table's D call only, with no check against the DNA. TRBV21-1 is a listed pseudogene. The CDR3 spans 14 residues. CDR3 bases: TGTGCCGTCTTGACGGGTGGGGATACGGATACGCAGTATTTT. Translating it yields CAVLTGGDTDTQYF.

In its sample, this clonotype was seen a few times. The gene calls are TRBV9 and TRBJ2-1; 8 bases map to TRBD1. This CDR3 contains 14 residues. V dropped 8 bases and J dropped 1; count of bases not matched to a gene: 5. Per germline, CDR1 SGDLS and CDR2 YYNGEE. CDR3 residues: CASSGTGSYNEQFF. CDR3 nucleotides: TGTGCCAGTTCGGGGACAGGATCCTACAATGAGCAGTTCTTC.

This clonotype was seen more than once but under ten times. The V and J genes are TRBV6-6 and TRBJ2-3, with 8 positions matching TRBD1. The CDR3 loop spans 16 amino acids. V was clipped by 0 bases and J by 5 bases; unmatched bases: 7. Germline V gives CDR1 MNHNY, CDR2 SVGAGI (reference sequence). For the CDR3, the DNA is TGTGCCAGCAGTTACTCGGGGGCAGGGGGCAGAGATACGCAGTATTTT. Its protein product is CASSYSGAGGRDTQYF.

J is TRBJ2-1 and V is TRBV7-9; possibly TRBD1 or TRBD2 for D (5 bases each). This CDR3 spans 15 amino acids. Germline CDR1 and CDR2: SEHNR and FQNEAQ (reference sequence). Trimming took 5 bases from V and 0 from J, leaving 11 bases between them. The CDR3 DNA reads TGTGCCAGCAGCCCGGGACGGAGCTCCTACAATGAGCAGTTCTTC. This sequence encodes CASSPGRSSYNEQFF.

A few counts support this clonotype. The rearrangement uses TRBV5-1 and TRBJ2-5; a weak D match, TRBD2 (6 bases). Between the trimmed V and J ends, which lost 7 bases and 5 bases, there was a span of 12 bases. Germline V gene data show CDR1 as SGHRS and CDR2 as YFSETQ. The CDR3 sequence is 12 residues long. For the CDR3, the DNA is TGCGCCAGCTACGAGGGAGGCGAGACCCAGTACTTC. Amino acids: CASYEGGETQYF.

This clonotype has ten or more counts. V is TRBV18 and J is TRBJ2-7; the D gene is possibly TRBD2 (6 bases). Germline V gives CDR1 KGHSH, CDR2 LQKENI. Trimming cost V 2 bases and J 7 bases, with 15 bases left between them. CDR3 length: 14 amino acids. CDR3 nucleotide sequence: TGTGCCAGCTCACCAAAGGAGGGGCCCAGGGAGCAGTACTTC. Translation: CASSPKEGPREQYF.

By proportion, this clonotype is medium-sized. This chain uses TRBV11-2 with TRBJ2-7; D uncertain. Germline V gene lookup returns CDR1 SGHAT and CDR2 FQNNGV. V dropped 5 bases and J dropped 5 bases, with 10 bases sitting between them. The CDR3 extends over 12 amino acids. DNA of the CDR3: TGTGCCAGCAGCAGAGAGCGAAACGAGCAGTACTTC. This sequence encodes CASSRERNEQYF.